Below, one TCR beta chain is given with its context. This sample was taken from a study of cytomegalovirus exposure and HLA in healthy donors. The V segment lost 8 bases and the J segment 5 bases; nucleotides outside the gene matches: 2. Germline-derived CDR1 and CDR2 are SNHLY and FYNNEI. This CDR3 contains 13 residues. PCR used 60 Vbeta primers and 13 Jbeta primers. Only in-frame clones appear in the TCRdb table, and some are missing; sequencing was by immunoSEQ multiplex PCR. The sample shows 120,000 or so clones, less than 85% of them seen only once. The sequence was collected from a male donor in good health and CMV-seronegative. Sequencing used PBMCs. The genes are TRBV2 and TRBJ2-1; 11 nucleotides match TRBD2. In DNA form, the CDR3 reads TGTGCCAGCCCGGGACTAGCGGACAATGAGCAGTTCTTC. Protein sequence: CASPGLADNEQFF.